These 21 T cell receptor beta chains were all obtained from the same sample, sequenced in a study of blood T cell repertoires in COVID-19. Sequencing used immunoSEQ multiplex PCR; TCRdb keeps in-frame clones, though not all of them. The sample contains roughly 280,000 clones, under 95% of which appear only once. Material: PBMCs or T cells enriched from blood (not recorded which). These receptors were collected from a man in his forties or fifties who had been exposed to COVID-19.

The genes are TRBV30 and TRBJ1-1, with D uncertain. The CDR3 loop spans 13 amino acids. Germline loops: CDR1 GTSNPN, CDR2 SVGIG (reference sequence). The V and J ends lost 0 bases and 2 bases respectively, with 7 bases between them. The CDR3 region has the DNA TGTGCCTGGAGTGTACACAGTAACACTGAAGCTTTCTTT. Protein sequence: CAWSVHSNTEAFF.

This chain uses TRBV19 with TRBJ2-7; D is perhaps TRBD1 (5 bases). Trimming shortened V by 7 bases and J by 6 bases, and 10 bases separated the two germline ends. There are 11 residues in the CDR3. Per the germline V gene, CDR1 is LNHDA and CDR2 is SQIVND (reference sequence). The CDR3 loop is CASMGRFEQYF. The CDR3 nucleotides read TGTGCCAGTATGGGGCGTTTCGAGCAGTACTTC.

CDR3 sequence: CASSPGGLPSVDTQYF. DNA for the CDR3: TGTGCCAGCAGCCCAGGGGGACTGCCCTCGGTAGATACGCAGTATTTT. V and J are TRBV9 and TRBJ2-3, with D possibly TRBD1 on 7 matching bases. The germline CDR1 and CDR2 sequences are SGDLS and YYNGEE. Trimming removed 4 bases at V and 5 bases at J, with 20 bases between. The CDR3 totals 16 residues.

The chain carries TRBV10-3 and TRBJ1-5, with D perhaps matching TRBD1 (5 bases). CDR3 size: 15 residues. Germline V gene data show CDR1 as ENHRY and CDR2 as SYGVKD. V dropped 5 bases and J dropped 0 bases, with 11 bases sitting between them. CDR3 sequence: CAISKTDNSNQPQHF. Here the CDR3 DNA reads TGTGCCATCAGTAAGACAGACAATAGCAATCAGCCCCAGCATTTT.

The chain is built from TRBV5-1 and TRBJ2-1, with 14 bases identical to TRBD2. Germline values: CDR1 SGHRS, CDR2 YFSETQ. The CDR3 has 14 amino acids. V shed 7 bases and J 10 bases; nucleotides not matched to a gene: 7. The CDR3 region is CASGRLAGGEEQFF. The CDR3 DNA is TGCGCCAGCGGAAGACTAGCGGGAGGGGAGGAGCAGTTCTTC.

This chain uses TRBV5-1 with TRBJ1-1; possibly TRBD1 for D (5 bases). This CDR3 has 15 residues. Trimming took off 4 bases at V and 5 bases at J, with 18 bases between the two ends. Germline V gives CDR1 SGHRS, CDR2 YFSETQ. CDR3 coding DNA: TGCGCCAGCAGCCCCAGGGTCCAGAGAGGAACTGAAGCTTTCTTT. It translates to CASSPRVQRGTEAFF.

The rearrangement links TRBV6-6 to TRBJ1-2; 7 positions match TRBD1. CDR1 is MNHNY and CDR2 is SVGAGI in the germline V gene (reference sequence). CDR3 size: 14 residues. Losses at the gene ends were 7 bases for V and 13 bases for J; bases not matched to a gene: 18. CDR3 amino acids: CASTEPGQVPLRTF. Here the CDR3 DNA reads TGTGCCAGCACCGAACCCGGACAGGTGCCCCTTCGCACCTTC.

The chain carries TRBV13 and TRBJ1-1, with no clear D. CDR3 length: 16 amino acids. CDR1 PRHDT and CDR2 FYEKMQ come from the germline V gene (reference sequence). The ends were cut back, 4 bases at V and 4 bases at J, with 19 bases in the middle. The DNA of the CDR3 is TGTGCCAGCAGCTACTCTATGTCGACTGTCGGCACTGAAGCTTTCTTT. This encodes CASSYSMSTVGTEAFF.

The V gene is TRBV6-2 or TRBV6-3, the J gene TRBJ2-2; 7 nucleotides match TRBD2. CDR1 MNHEY and CDR2 SVGEGT come from the germline V gene. This CDR3 is built from 14 residues. After removal of 5 bases from V and 4 bases from J, the junction contained 4 bases not matched to a gene. CDR3 sequence reads: CASSPRTSTGELFF. For the CDR3, the DNA is TGTGCCAGCAGTCCAAGGACTAGCACCGGGGAGCTGTTTTTT.

The chain joins TRBV19 to TRBJ1-2; 7 bases are a match to TRBD1. V lost 4 bases and J lost 4; bases outside the gene matches: 12. The germline gives CDR1 LNHDA, CDR2 SQIVND (reference sequence). The CDR3 is 16 amino acids. Here the CDR3 DNA reads TGTGCCAGTAGTACCAATCGACAGGGAACTCTCTATGGCTACACCTTC. As protein: CASSTNRQGTLYGYTF.

The chain carries TRBV27 and TRBJ2-2, with D tentatively TRBD2 (5 bases). The CDR3 is 14 amino acids. Looked up from germline, CDR1 is MNHEY and CDR2 is SMNVEV (reference sequence). V was pared by 0 bases and J by 3 bases, with 5 bases between. The CDR3, as DNA: TGTGCCAGCAGTTTATCGAGGGACACCGGGGAGCTGTTTTTT. Amino acid sequence: CASSLSRDTGELFF.

This clone appeared a few times. The DNA for the CDR3 is TGTGCCAGCAGCCTATCGTGGGGGGGCAATGAGCAGTTCTTC. This sequence encodes CASSLSWGGNEQFF. This sequence joins TRBV5-8 and TRBJ2-1; 7 bases fit TRBD2. This CDR3 is 14 amino acids long. Per germline, CDR1 SGHTS and CDR2 YDEGEE. With V trimmed by 4 bases and J by 6 bases, 7 bases remained unmatched. Using reference TRBV5-8 and TRBJ2-1 for the parts outside the CDR3, the full variable domain is EAGVTQSPTHLIKTRGQQATLRCSPISGHTSVYWYQQALGLGLQFLLWYDEGEERNRGNFPPRFSGRQFPNYSSELNVNALELEDSALYLCASSLSWGGNEQFFGPGTRLTVL.

This chain joins TRBV25-1 and TRBJ1-6; TRBD1 matches 7 bases. Germline CDR1 is MGHDK and CDR2 is SYGVNS. Trimming at V came to 6 bases and at J to 8 bases, leaving 13 bases not matched to a gene. The CDR3 has 16 amino acids. The CDR3 is CASRRTHRGGDSPLHF. The CDR3 DNA sequence: TGTGCCAGCAGACGCACCCACAGGGGTGGCGATTCACCCCTCCACTTT.

This clone was seen more than once but under ten times. The rearrangement uses TRBV7-2 and TRBJ2-2, with TRBD2 matching 7 bases. CDR3 length equals 16 residues. Germline values: CDR1 SGHTA, CDR2 FQGNSA. With V trimmed by 1 base and J by 4 bases, 6 bases remained unmatched. The CDR3 reads CASSLGFGGGTGELFF. CDR3 DNA sequence: TGTGCCAGCAGCTTAGGGTTCGGCGGGGGCACCGGGGAGCTGTTTTTT.

CDR3 DNA: TGTGCCAGCAGTTTCACAGGAAACTATGGCTACACCTTC. As protein: CASSFTGNYGYTF. V gene TRBV6-5 combines with J gene TRBJ1-2; D might be TRBD1 (5 bases). V was cut by 4 bases and J by 2 bases, with 8 bases left in between. Per the germline V gene, CDR1 is MNHEY and CDR2 is SVGAGI. This CDR3 contains 13 residues.

This sequence joins TRBV5-5 and TRBJ2-1; 7 positions match TRBD1. Germline V gives CDR1 SGHKS, CDR2 YYEKEE (reference sequence). Trimming took 4 bases from V and 0 from J; bases not matched to a gene: 7. CDR3 length equals 16 residues. CDR3 nucleotide sequence: TGTGCCAGCAGCGTAACAGGGGCCTCCTCCTACAATGAGCAGTTCTTC. Its translation is CASSVTGASSYNEQFF. Drawing the rest from reference TRBV5-5 and TRBJ2-1, the complete variable domain is DAGVTQSPTHLIKTRGQQVTLRCSPISGHKSVSWYQQVLGQGPQFIFQYYEKEERGRGNFPDRFSARQFPNYSSELNVNALLLGDSALYLCASSVTGASSYNEQFFGPGTRLTVL.

The chain has TRBV7-8 and TRBJ1-5; the D is unclear. Germline V gives CDR1 SGHVS, CDR2 FQNEAQ. The CDR3 loop spans 17 amino acids. The V gene lost 6 bases and the J gene lost 0 bases, with 18 bases spanning the gap. This chain's CDR3 is CASRLTPLTLSNQPQHF. The CDR3 DNA reads as TGTGCCAGCAGACTTACGCCGCTGACACTTAGCAATCAGCCCCAGCATTTT.

The chain links TRBV19 to TRBJ1-2; D may be TRBD1 (6 bases). V dropped 3 bases and J dropped 6 bases, with 8 bases sitting between them. CDR1 LNHDA and CDR2 SQIVND come from the germline V gene (reference sequence). The CDR3 has 12 amino acids. For the CDR3, the DNA is TGTGCCAGTAGTATGGGGGGGCATGGCTACACCTTC. This codes for CASSMGGHGYTF.

The chain links TRBV9 to TRBJ2-1, with a tentative D call TRBD2 (5 bases). The CDR3 contains 14 residues. Per the germline V gene, CDR1 is SGDLS and CDR2 is YYNGEE. Trimming pared 0 bases from V and 6 bases from J, leaving 10 bases between. For the CDR3, the DNA is TGTGCCAGCAGCGTAGCGGGATTCTCCAATGAGCAGTTCTTC. It specifies CASSVAGFSNEQFF.

The chain uses TRBV2 and TRBJ2-5, with 12 nucleotides matching TRBD2. Germline V gene lookup returns CDR1 SNHLY and CDR2 FYNNEI. This CDR3 has 14 residues. The V segment lost 7 bases and the J segment 6 bases; nucleotides outside the gene matches: 6. The CDR3 region is CASTTSGRSKTQYF. CDR3 nucleotide sequence: TGTGCCAGCACGACTAGCGGGAGATCGAAGACCCAGTACTTC. Full variable domain (rest looked up from reference TRBV2 and TRBJ2-5): EPEVTQTPSHQVTQMGQEVILRCVPISNHLYFYWYRQILGQKVEFLVSFYNNEISEKSEIFDDQFSVERPDGSNFTLKIRSTKLEDSAMYFCASTTSGRSKTQYFGPGTRLLVL.

The rearrangement uses TRBV7-2 and TRBJ2-1; D call uncertain. Trimming removed 1 base at V and 0 bases at J, with 10 bases between. The CDR3 is 16 residues long. Germline assignment: CDR1 SGHTA and CDR2 FQGNSA. The CDR3 DNA follows: TGTGCCAGCAGCTTAGTGAAACTTGACTCCTACAATGAGCAGTTCTTC. Translated, it gives CASSLVKLDSYNEQFF.